Below, 31 T cell receptor beta chains from the same sample are listed, as sequenced in a study of blood T cells in healthy people across ages (dated by TCRdb to between 2014 and 2016). The library relied on 5' RACE. Sequencing took place on an Illumina HiSeq 2500. A second PCR of roughly 7 to 11 cycles was performed with a sample-barcoded 5' primer and a J-beta primer mix. Starting from the raw public reads, TCRdb applied fastp trimming at Q25, assembled clones with MiXCR and retained in-frame beta chains. Each entry is one CDR3 protein sequence, shown with its most common DNA and genes. The sample table records 1.5 million to 2 million distinct CDR3 sequences; 28% of these occur just once. The top ten clones comprise more than 6% of the sample. Sequenced: blood. Every receptor here comes from a woman in her thirties in good health.

This clonotype was seen ten or more times. The chain uses TRBV29-1 and TRBJ2-3; D possibly corresponds to TRBD2 (5 bases). Germline values: CDR1 SQVTM, CDR2 ANQGSEA. The CDR3 has 13 residues. Trimming took 4 bases from V and 1 from J, leaving 9 bases between them. The CDR3 reads CSVGSEGTDTQYF. Written as DNA, the CDR3 is TGCAGCGTTGGGTCGGAGGGCACAGATACGCAGTATTTT.

In this sample, this clonotype turned up many times. The chain links TRBV2 to TRBJ2-7; tentatively, D is TRBD1 or TRBD2 (5 bases each). Trimming removed 0 bases at V and 2 bases at J, with 11 bases between. From germline, CDR1 is SNHLY and CDR2 FYNNEI. This CDR3 is 15 amino acids long. The CDR3, as DNA: TGTGCCAGCAGTGAAGCGCTTTTGGGACCCTACGAGCAGTACTTC. Its translation: CASSEALLGPYEQYF.

Only a few counts were recorded for this clonotype. A read error may explain this, as a much larger clone is one base away. This rearrangement joins TRBV10-3 to TRBJ2-5; D remains ambiguous. CDR3 size: 14 residues. Germline assignment: CDR1 ENHRY and CDR2 SYGVKD. The V end was cut by 6 bases, the J end by 1 base, with 12 bases between. The CDR3 spells CAIREGRSQETQYF. The CDR3 DNA reads TGTGCCATCAGGGAAGGCCGGAGCCAAGAGACCCAGTACTTC.

A word on this clonotype: A much larger clone differs from this one at a single base, so this may be a read error. V gene TRBV29-1 combines with J gene TRBJ2-4; 7 bases are shared with TRBD2. There are 14 residues in the CDR3. The germline V gene has CDR1 SQVTM and CDR2 ANQGSEA. With 3 bases clipped from V and 13 bases from J, the junction kept 15 bases outside the gene matches. Here the CDR3 reads CSVEPRGGRREQYF. CDR3 DNA sequence: TGCAGCGTTGAGCCTAGGGGAGGGAGGAGGGAGCAGTACTTC.

The V and J genes are TRBV5-1 and TRBJ2-3; D is possibly TRBD1 (5 bases). The V gene lost 4 bases and the J gene lost 1 base, with 10 bases spanning the gap. CDR3 length: 14 residues. Looked up from germline, CDR1 is SGHRS and CDR2 is YFSETQ. DNA of the CDR3: TGCGCCAGCAGCCTACAGGATCGCACAGATACGCAGTATTTT. Encoded protein: CASSLQDRTDTQYF.

This chain's CDR3 is CASSRGGQVRETQYF. CDR3 in DNA: TGTGCCAGCTCACGTGGGGGACAGGTTCGGGAGACCCAGTACTTC. The genes are TRBV18 and TRBJ2-5; 8 positions agree with TRBD1. The V gene's germline CDR1 is KGHSH and CDR2 LQKENI. V lost 4 bases, J lost 5 bases, and 9 bases stayed unmatched. This CDR3 has 15 amino acids.

Details on this clonotype: Possible read error: a much larger clone is one base away. This rearrangement joins TRBV5-6 to TRBJ2-1; 10 bases line up with TRBD2. This CDR3 comprises 16 residues. The germline gives CDR1 SGHDT, CDR2 YYEEEE. CDR3 nucleotide sequence: TGTACCAGCAGCCAGCTAGCGGGGGACTCCTACAATGAGCAGTTCTTC. It encodes CTSSQLAGDSYNEQFF.

This clonotype was found once. A junction end diverges from the germline sequence, so it may reflect a read error. The chain is built from TRBV14 and TRBJ2-1; D gene ambiguous. Germline CDR1 SGHDN, CDR2 FVKESK. This CDR3 spans 14 amino acids. As DNA, the CDR3 is TGTACCAGCAGCCAAGGTTTCAACTACAATGAGCAGTTCTTC. Its translation: CTSSQGFNYNEQFF.

The chain combines TRBV7-9 with TRBJ1-4, with unresolved D. Trimming took 5 bases from V and 5 from J, leaving 18 bases between them. Germline V gene lookup returns CDR1 SEHNR and CDR2 FQNEAQ (reference sequence). This CDR3 comprises 16 residues. In nucleotides, the CDR3 is TGTGCCAGCAGCATCTCTAGTGTCGCCCTCAATGAAAAACTGTTTTTT. This codes for CASSISSVALNEKLFF.

The chain combines TRBV6-5 with TRBJ1-1; TRBD1 aligns across 7 bases. V dropped 5 bases and J dropped 8; count of bases not matched to a gene: 11. The CDR3 length is 14 residues. Germline CDR1 is MNHEY and CDR2 is SVGAGI. Here the CDR3 reads CASSHRQGGGEAFF. In nucleotides, the CDR3 is TGTGCCAGCAGTCATAGACAGGGAGGCGGCGAAGCTTTCTTT.

This sequence joins TRBV4-1 and TRBJ2-2; tentative D call: TRBD2 (5 bases). Germline CDR1 reads MGHRA; CDR2 reads YSYEKL. Deletions cut 0 bases from V and 5 bases from J, with 16 bases between. The CDR3 totals 17 residues. The CDR3, as DNA: TGCGCCAGCAGCCAAGATCACGAGGGTCTTAGGACCGGGGAGCTGTTTTTT. Protein product: CASSQDHEGLRTGELFF.

Note on this clonotype: A clone one base away is much larger, so this may be a read error. The V call is TRBV5-6, the J call TRBJ2-5; D call uncertain. The CDR3 length is 14 residues. CDR1 and CDR2 from the germline V gene are SGHDT and YYEEEE. Written as DNA, the CDR3 is TGTGCCTGCAGCTTGATAGTAGCAACGGAGACCCAGTACTTC. Amino acids: CACSLIVATETQYF.

For this clonotype: A read error may produce the germline difference seen at one junction end. The rearrangement joins TRBV28 to TRBJ1-1; 8 nucleotides line up with TRBD1. CDR3 length equals 14 residues. Germline V gives CDR1 MDHEN, CDR2 SYDVKM. Here the CDR3 DNA reads TGTACCAGCAGTACGACAGGGGAGGTCGCTGAAGCTTTCTTT. It yields the protein CTSSTTGEVAEAFF.

V and J are TRBV14 and TRBJ1-2; possibly TRBD1 for D (5 bases). The length of the CDR3 is 13 residues. V lost 1 base and J 6 bases, leaving 9 bases between the germline ends. Germline loops: CDR1 SGHDN, CDR2 FVKESK. The CDR3 loop reads CASSQVRGDGYTF. As DNA, the CDR3 is TGTGCCAGCAGCCAAGTAAGGGGAGATGGCTACACCTTC.

This clonotype was observed many times. V usage is TRBV20-1 and J usage is TRBJ2-7, with TRBD2 matching 8 bases. The CDR3 consists of 17 residues. V lost 0 bases, J lost 6 bases, and 16 bases stayed unmatched. Germline V CDR1 and CDR2: DFQATT, SNEGSKA (reference sequence). CDR3 DNA sequence: TGCAGTGCTAGAGACGAATTAGCGGGAAGACCCATCCCCGAGCAGTACTTC. This gives the protein CSARDELAGRPIPEQYF.

The chain combines TRBV7-3 with TRBJ2-2; D is undetermined. V was shortened by 1 base and J by 0 bases, with 9 bases between the two germline ends. The CDR3 has 16 residues. In germline, CDR1 is SGHTA, CDR2 FQGTGA. The CDR3 here is CASSLMAGSNTGELFF. CDR3 coding DNA: TGTGCCAGCAGCTTAATGGCAGGCTCGAACACCGGGGAGCTGTTTTTT.

The chain has TRBV2 and TRBJ1-2, with TRBD1 as a possible D gene (5 bases). Germline assignment: CDR1 SNHLY and CDR2 FYNNEI. Trimming pared 7 bases from V and 6 bases from J, leaving 15 bases between. The CDR3 runs 13 residues. CDR3: CASKQGGPDGYTF. Here the CDR3 DNA reads TGTGCCAGCAAGCAGGGCGGCCCGGATGGCTACACCTTC. Using reference TRBV2 and TRBJ1-2 for the parts outside the CDR3, the full variable domain is EPEVTQTPSHQVTQMGQEVILRCVPISNHLYFYWYRQILGQKVEFLVSFYNNEISEKSEIFDDQFSVERPDGSNFTLKIRSTKLEDSAMYFCASKQGGPDGYTFGSGTRLTVV.

This clonotype was picked up a small number of times. The chain uses TRBV2 and TRBJ2-5, with D possibly called TRBD1 or TRBD2 (6 bases each). There are 15 residues in the CDR3. The V gene's germline CDR1 is SNHLY and CDR2 FYNNEI. V was trimmed by 3 bases and J by 5 bases, leaving 16 bases between them. The CDR3 is CASSEGRGGQETQYF. CDR3 in DNA: TGTGCCAGCAGTGAGGGCAGGGGAGGACAGGAGACCCAGTACTTC.

This clonotype has only one observation. A much larger clone lies a single base off, so this may be a read error. The rearrangement joins TRBV10-3 to TRBJ2-5; no reliable D call. This CDR3 is 12 amino acids long. The germline V gene has CDR1 ENHRY and CDR2 SYGVKD. V lost 2 bases and J 11 bases, leaving 12 bases between the germline ends. CDR3 sequence reads: CAISEAFDEQYF. As DNA, the CDR3 is TGTGCCATCAGTGAGGCCTTCGATGAGCAGTACTTC.

This clonotype was seen ten or more times. This chain joins TRBV10-3 and TRBJ2-1, with 9 bases aligning to TRBD2. Germline values: CDR1 ENHRY, CDR2 SYGVKD. The trim removed 1 base at V and 5 bases at J, leaving 9 bases unmatched. The CDR3 contains 17 residues. The CDR3 bases are TGTGCCATCAGTGAGTTTGTTCGACTAGCGGAGGACAATGAGCAGTTCTTC. This sequence encodes CAISEFVRLAEDNEQFF.

This clonotype was counted only a few times. V and J are TRBV4-1 and TRBJ1-6; no reliable D call. The V and J ends lost 1 base and 8 bases respectively, with 9 bases between them. The CDR3 extends over 14 amino acids. In germline, CDR1 is MGHRA, CDR2 YSYEKL. The CDR3 region has the DNA TGCGCCAGCAGCCAAGGGCCAGGCTATTCACCCCTCCACTTT. Its translation is CASSQGPGYSPLHF.

V usage is TRBV6-5 and J usage is TRBJ2-1; maybe TRBD1 (6 bases). The CDR3 runs 14 residues. Trimming took off 6 bases at V and 1 base at J, with 10 bases between the two ends. Germline-derived CDR1 and CDR2 are MNHEY and SVGAGI. The CDR3 here is CASRKQGSYNEQFF. DNA for the CDR3: TGTGCCAGCAGGAAACAGGGTTCCTACAATGAGCAGTTCTTC.

This chain uses TRBV19 with TRBJ2-5, with 11 bases matching TRBD2. After removal of 9 bases from V and 5 bases from J, the junction contained 8 bases not matched to a gene. Germline loops: CDR1 LNHDA, CDR2 SQIVND (reference sequence). There are 14 residues in the CDR3. The chain's CDR3 is CASSGLAEGETQYF. CDR3 DNA: TGTGCCAGCTCGGGACTAGCGGAGGGGGAGACCCAGTACTTC.

V gene TRBV12-3 or TRBV12-4 combines with J gene TRBJ1-6; D is possibly TRBD1 (5 bases). The CDR3 loop spans 12 amino acids. V shed 3 bases and J shed 9 bases, with 6 bases lying between them. CDR3 sequence reads: CASSFRASPLHF. For the CDR3, the DNA is TGTGCCAGCAGTTTCAGGGCTTCACCCCTCCACTTT.

Ten or more counts support this clonotype. The chain has TRBV7-2 and TRBJ2-3; 14 bases map to TRBD2. This CDR3 is built from 19 residues. J was trimmed by 2 bases and V by 6 bases; bases with no gene match: 13. In germline, CDR1 is SGHTA, CDR2 FQGNSA. The CDR3 DNA sequence: TGTGCCAGCAGTTTCTCAGAGGGACTAGCGGGGGACCTCACAGATACGCAGTATTTT. As protein: CASSFSEGLAGDLTDTQYF.

Worth noting for this clonotype: One end of the junction does not line up with germline, which may come from a read error. The rearrangement links TRBV6-5 to TRBJ2-5; TRBD1 agrees at 7 bases. The germline CDR1 and CDR2 sequences are MNHEY and SVGAGI. The CDR3 consists of 15 residues. The CDR3 DNA sequence: TGTGCCAGCAGCCCGGACAGAGGGGGCGTTGTGACCCAGGACTTC. Translation: CASSPDRGGVVTQDF.

The chain joins TRBV12-3 or TRBV12-4 to TRBJ1-1, with a weak D call TRBD1 (6 bases). This CDR3 contains 13 residues. The V gene lost 3 bases and the J gene lost 8 bases, with 13 bases spanning the gap. The CDR3 loop is CASSFTGPSEAFF. CDR3 sequence (DNA): TGTGCCAGCAGTTTTACAGGGCCATCAGAAGCTTTCTTT.

The chain carries TRBV18 and TRBJ2-6; D call uncertain. CDR3 size: 16 residues. Germline assignment: CDR1 KGHSH and CDR2 LQKENI. Deletions cut 1 base from V and 0 bases from J, with 7 bases between. CDR3 DNA: TGTGCCAGCTCACCACTGTTTGGCTCTGGGGCCAACGTCCTGACTTTC. Translating gives CASSPLFGSGANVLTF.

The sample holds a few counts of this clonotype. The chain couples TRBV10-3 to TRBJ2-4; 10 bases map to TRBD2. The J call may not be correct, given that the DNA end is closer to TRBJ2-7. From germline, CDR1 is ENHRY and CDR2 SYGVKD. This CDR3 region has 15 residues. The CDR3 sequence is CAISGVAGGSAEQYF. The CDR3 bases are TGTGCCATCAGTGGAGTAGCGGGAGGATCGGCCGAGCAGTACTTC.

V gene TRBV27 combines with J gene TRBJ2-2; 9 positions match TRBD2. Per the germline V gene, CDR1 is MNHEY and CDR2 is SMNVEV (reference sequence). After removal of 8 bases from V and 4 bases from J, the junction contained 5 bases not matched to a gene. The CDR3 runs to 14 residues. CDR3 DNA: TGTGCCAGCGGCGGACTAGCGTCCACCGGGGAGCTGTTTTTT. It codes for CASGGLASTGELFF.

This clonotype was picked up a small number of times. J is TRBJ2-3 and V is TRBV20-1; 11 bases align to TRBD2. Germline assignment: CDR1 DFQATT and CDR2 SNEGSKA (reference sequence). CDR3 size: 18 residues. Losses at the gene ends were 2 bases for V and 4 bases for J; bases not matched to a gene: 14. CDR3: CSARYVAGGPQGADTQYF. DNA for the CDR3: TGCAGTGCTAGATACGTAGCGGGAGGGCCCCAGGGGGCAGATACGCAGTATTTT.